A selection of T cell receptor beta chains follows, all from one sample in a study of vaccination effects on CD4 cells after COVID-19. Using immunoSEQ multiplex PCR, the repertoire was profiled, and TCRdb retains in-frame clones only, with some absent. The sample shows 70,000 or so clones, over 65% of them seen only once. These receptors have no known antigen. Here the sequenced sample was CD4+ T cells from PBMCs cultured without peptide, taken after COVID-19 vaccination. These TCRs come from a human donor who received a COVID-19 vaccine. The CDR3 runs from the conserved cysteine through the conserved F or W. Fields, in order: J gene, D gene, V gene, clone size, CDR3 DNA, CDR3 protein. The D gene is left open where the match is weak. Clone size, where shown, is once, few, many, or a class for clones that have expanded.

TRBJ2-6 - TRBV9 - TGTGCCAGCAGCGCGGCCAGGTTAGCTGGGGCCAACGTCCTGACTTTC CASSAARLAGANVLTF
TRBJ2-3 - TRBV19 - TGTGCCAGTAAGTCCGGGAAGGGACGCACAGATACGCAGTATTTT CASKSGKGRTDTQYF
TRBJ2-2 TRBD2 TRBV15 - TGTGCCACCAGCAGAGCCAGCGGGGGGTTTGGCACCGGGGAGCTGTTTTTT CATSRASGGFGTGELFF
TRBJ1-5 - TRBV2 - TGTGCCAGCAGTGAGCGGCAGCTTAATCAGCCCCAGCATTTT CASSERQLNQPQHF
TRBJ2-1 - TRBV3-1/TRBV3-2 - TGTGCCAGCAGCCAAGATCCATGGGCCCGTTCCTACAATGAGCAGTTCTTC CASSQDPWARSYNEQFF
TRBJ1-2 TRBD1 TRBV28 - TGTGCCAGCAGTTTACCGGGACAGGGGGCGAAAGGCTACACCTTC CASSLPGQGAKGYTF
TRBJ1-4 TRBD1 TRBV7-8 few TGTGCCAGCAGCATCAACAGGGGAGGGTCTGAAAAACTGTTTTTT CASSINRGGSEKLFF
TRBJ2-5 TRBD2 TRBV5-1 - TGCGCCAGCAGTCGGAGCGGACTAGCGGGGGGGCCTGTTTTTATTGGAGAGACCCAGTACTTC CASSRSGLAGGPVFIGETQYF
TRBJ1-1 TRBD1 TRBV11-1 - TGTGCCAGCAGCTACAGACAGGGCTCTGAAGCTTTCTTT CASSYRQGSEAFF
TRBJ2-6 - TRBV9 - TGTGCCAGCAGCCTTGGGGGGCTCGCTAGCTCTGGGGCCAACGTCCTGACTTTC CASSLGGLASSGANVLTF
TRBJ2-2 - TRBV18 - TGTGCCAGCTCACGAGGCCTGGTCCCCGGGGAGCTGTTTTTT CASSRGLVPGELFF
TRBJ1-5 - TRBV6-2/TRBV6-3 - TGTGCCAGCACCCCCACGGGACTGAACAATCAGCCCCAGCATTTT CASTPTGLNNQPQHF
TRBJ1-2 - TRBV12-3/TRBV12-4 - TGTGCCAGCAGAGGGCGGGGAGGGTATGGCTACACCTTC CASRGRGGYGYTF
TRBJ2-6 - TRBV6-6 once TGTGCCAGCAGTTACCCCCAAAGCTCTGGGGCCAACGTCCTGACTTTC CASSYPQSSGANVLTF
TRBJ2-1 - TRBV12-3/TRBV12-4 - TGTGCCAGCAGCCCCGCCTATGAGCAGTTCTTC CASSPAYEQFF
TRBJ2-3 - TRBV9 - TGTGCCAGCACCAAACTAGCTCGCCCAGATACGCAGTATTTT CASTKLARPDTQYF
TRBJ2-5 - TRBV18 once TGTGCCAGCTCCTACTTAGACGCGTACCAAGAGACCCAGTACTTC CASSYLDAYQETQYF
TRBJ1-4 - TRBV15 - TGTGCCACCAGTATACCACAGGGAGGGAGTGAAAAACTGTTTTTT CATSIPQGGSEKLFF
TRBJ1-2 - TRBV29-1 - TGCAGCGTTGAAGGCCCGACTGGTGGCTACACCTTC CSVEGPTGGYTF
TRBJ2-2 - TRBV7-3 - TGTGCCAGCAGCTACGGGACCTGGGCGAACACCGGGGAGCTGTTTTTT CASSYGTWANTGELFF
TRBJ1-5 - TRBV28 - TGTGCCAGCAGTTCCCCCCTTTTGCAGGGGAGGGATCAGCCCCAGCATTTT CASSSPLLQGRDQPQHF
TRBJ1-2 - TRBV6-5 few TGTGCCAGCATGAGGGGTTGGGGCTATGGCTACACCTTC CASMRGWGYGYTF